The next 8 T cell receptor beta chains were all read from a single sample in a study of human T cells and chemical hapten exposure. Time point defined: pre-sensitization, week 0. This sample's treatment: therapeutic diphenylcyclopropenone sensitization with weekly scalp DPC. One entry per CDR3 protein, called by TCRdb with MiXCR from the RACE reads. The repertoire consists of 60,000 or so distinct CDR3 sequences, with more than 8% occurring once and the leading ten covering 8% to 10%. This specimen was whole blood, taken in connection with sensitization to the hapten diphenylcyclopropenone (DPC). Receptor source: a man between 35 and 55 years old with alopecia areata. Some clones in this sample may be carry-over from other donors' samples.

This clonotype has only one observation. This sequence joins TRBV28 and TRBJ2-1; 7 bases are shared with TRBD2. This CDR3 region has 16 residues. Germline CDR1 reads MDHEN; CDR2 reads SYDVKM. V lost 1 base to trimming and J lost 5 bases; unmatched junction nucleotides: 8. This CDR3 is CASSLLEAGRHNEQFF. For the CDR3, the DNA is TGTGCCAGCAGTTTATTAGAAGCGGGACGTCACAATGAGCAGTTCTTC.

This clonotype was detected many times. The chain uses TRBV24-1 and TRBJ2-1; 9 nucleotides match TRBD2. CDR3 length: 15 residues. Germline V gives CDR1 KGHDR, CDR2 SFDVKD. V lost 3 bases and J lost 7; bases outside the gene matches: 6. CDR3 region: CATSDRREGRNEQFF. The CDR3, as DNA: TGTGCCACCAGTGATCGGCGGGAGGGCCGTAATGAGCAGTTCTTC.

This clonotype has ten or more counts. CDR3 sequence: CASTRGSLNQPQHF. The CDR3 DNA reads as TGTGCCAGCACCCGGGGCAGCCTCAATCAGCCCCAGCATTTT. The V call is TRBV6-2 or TRBV6-3, the J call TRBJ1-5; D is possibly TRBD1 (5 bases). The V and J ends lost 7 bases and 3 bases respectively, with 13 bases between them. The CDR3 has 14 amino acids. Germline assignment: CDR1 MNHEY and CDR2 SVGEGT.

The chain is built from TRBV6-1 and TRBJ2-2; 7 bases agree with TRBD2. The CDR3 contains 13 residues. Germline trimming cut 9 bases from V and 4 bases from J; bases unmatched to any gene: 5. From germline, CDR1 is MNHNS and CDR2 SASEGT. CDR3 protein: CARGEGVTGELFF. Written as DNA, the CDR3 is TGTGCCAGGGGGGAGGGAGTCACCGGGGAGCTGTTTTTT.

There are a few counts of this clonotype. This chain links TRBV7-3 with TRBJ2-1; TRBD1 aligns across 12 bases. From germline, CDR1 is SGHTA and CDR2 FQGTGA. V shed 4 bases, J shed 7 bases, and the junction held 5 bases outside the gene matches. The CDR3 has 15 amino acids. This chain's CDR3 is CASSYGTGGLNEQFF. CDR3 DNA sequence: TGTGCCAGCAGCTACGGGACAGGGGGCTTGAATGAGCAGTTCTTC.

V usage is TRBV27 and J usage is TRBJ2-2, with D hard to call. Trimming cost V 3 bases and J 0 bases, with 14 bases left between them. The CDR3 runs 17 residues. Germline CDR1 is MNHEY and CDR2 is SMNVEV (reference sequence). CDR3 protein: CASSFGAAASNTGELFF. The DNA of the CDR3 is TGTGCCAGCAGTTTTGGCGCGGCAGCATCGAACACCGGGGAGCTGTTTTTT.

The chain joins TRBV7-9 to TRBJ1-2; weak D call: TRBD1 (5 bases). The CDR3 spans 12 residues. Trimming took off 10 bases at V and 4 bases at J, with 13 bases between the two ends. The germline CDR1 and CDR2 sequences are SEHNR and FQNEAQ (reference sequence). CDR3 DNA sequence: TGTGCCATCGGGGGACGGCTCTATGGCTACACCTTC. Translation gives CAIGGRLYGYTF.

This clonotype was detected once. The chain couples TRBV29-1 to TRBJ1-1; 7 bases match TRBD1. The germline V gene encodes CDR1 SQVTM and CDR2 ANQGSEA. Trimming at V came to 6 bases and at J to 5 bases, leaving 9 bases not matched to a gene. CDR3 length: 13 residues. Here the CDR3 DNA reads TGCAGCGTGACACAGGGGACAAGGACTGAAGCTTTCTTT. This sequence encodes CSVTQGTRTEAFF.